The clone carrying this TCR beta chain has just a few counts. Its antigen is as yet unknown. Germline V gives CDR1 MNHNS, CDR2 SASEGT. V lost 6 bases and J lost 10; bases outside the gene matches: 21. CDR3 length: 18 amino acids. This sample is drawn from a study of CD8 T cells in ankylosing spondylitis. For TCR beta, libraries came from quantitative 5'-RACE with molecular barcodes. TCRdb analysed the 5' RACE reads with MiXCR anew, one entry per CDR3 protein. Seen here are about 440,000 distinct CDR3 sequences, 15% to 20% observed once, and the top ten hold approximately 1%. Study-level findings and limits: Matched synovial fluid from ankylosing spondylitis patients was reported to be enriched for disease-linked clones. Some motif variants were previously reported in reactive arthritis synovial fluid and blood. A CD8+ phenotype characterized the disease-linked clones, which were relatively rare in peripheral blood. Ankylosing spondylitis blood appeared to be characterized by a TCR beta motif of roughly eight highly homologous variants.

This clonotype was sampled from a male donor with ankylosing spondylitis. Sequences were obtained from blood, either unsorted or a sorted T cell fraction (not recorded which). The chain has TRBV6-1 and TRBJ2-1; TRBD2 matches at 10 bases. The CDR3 DNA follows: TGTGCCAGCAGCTCCCGGTGGTCTAGCGGGGGCCCCCGGGGGGAGCAGTTCTTC. It translates to CASSSRWSSGGPRGEQFF.